This T cell receptor (beta chain) was found in a study of CD8+ T cells in alopecia areata. Study-level points and caveats: Lesional scalp, notably in alopecia totalis/universalis, had clonality above that of normal scalp. Sequence data from scalp samples additionally include resident alphabeta T cells of normal skin.

Comment on this clone: The antigen is undetermined.

V was pared by 2 bases and J by 3 bases, with 11 bases between. This CDR3 is 16 amino acids long. Germline lookup yields CDR1 MDHEN and CDR2 SYDVKM. The authors extracted RNA and reverse transcribed it into cDNA as the sequencing template. Sequenced by immunoSEQ multiplex PCR; TCRdb stores in-frame clones only, minus some. The repertoire holds 110,000 to 150,000 clones, with 62% as singletons. The chain uses TRBV28 and TRBJ2-6; D is undetermined. The receptor was isolated from a human donor in good health. The sample taken for sequencing was CD8+ T cells sorted from blood. In DNA form, the CDR3 reads TGTGCCAGCAGTTTACCGGCCTTGGGTGGGGCCAACGTCCTGACTTTC. Its protein product is CASSLPALGGANVLTF.